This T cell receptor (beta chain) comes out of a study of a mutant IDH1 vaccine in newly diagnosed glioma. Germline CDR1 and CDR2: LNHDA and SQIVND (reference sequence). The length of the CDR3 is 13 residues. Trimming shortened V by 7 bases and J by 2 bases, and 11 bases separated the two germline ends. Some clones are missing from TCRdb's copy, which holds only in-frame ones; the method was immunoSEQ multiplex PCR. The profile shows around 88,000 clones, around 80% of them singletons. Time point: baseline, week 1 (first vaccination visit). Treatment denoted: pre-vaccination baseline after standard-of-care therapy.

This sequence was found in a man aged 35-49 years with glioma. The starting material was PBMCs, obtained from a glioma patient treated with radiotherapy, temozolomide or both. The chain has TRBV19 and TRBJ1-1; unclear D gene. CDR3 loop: CASNDPINTEAFF. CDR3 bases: TGTGCCAGTAACGACCCAATAAACACTGAAGCTTTCTTT.